One sample yielded the 18 T cell receptor beta chains listed below, sequenced in a study of T cells in women clearing cervical HPV infection. Profiled with immunoSEQ multiplex PCR; TCRdb holds only in-frame clones, not every one. This repertoire comprises 9,000 to 15,000 clones; its ten largest clones make up less than 25%. The sample comprised blood buffy coat. These receptors were collected from a woman between 18 and 70 years old with a cervical HPV16 infection that either progressed to CIN3+ or cleared (not recorded which).

For this clone: The read terminates 3 residues before the CDR3 end, so the remaining end is supplied by the germline J gene. The chain is built from TRBV19 and TRBJ1-2; D is ambiguous. CDR3 length: 14 residues. Trimming left V 5 bases short and J 4 bases short, with 14 bases between. CDR1 LNHDA and CDR2 SQIVND come from the germline V gene (reference sequence). CDR3 DNA, as far as it was read: TGTGCCAGTAGTGGGCGCCTGGTCAGCTATGGC. As protein: CASSGRLVSYG. The CDR3 in its entirety is CASSGRLVSYGYTF.

Concerning this clone itself: Coverage ceases 3 residues before the CDR3 finishes, and the germline J gene fills in the end. The chain recombines TRBV10-3 with TRBJ2-2; 7 nucleotides match TRBD2. The CDR3 loop spans 14 amino acids. Losses at the gene ends were 6 bases for V and 7 bases for J; bases not matched to a gene: 8. Looked up from germline, CDR1 is ENHRY and CDR2 is SYGVKD. CDR3 in amino acids: CAISLGEGNGELFF. The sequenced part of the CDR3 DNA is TGTGCCATCAGCCTAGGGGAGGGGAACGGGGAG.

As to this clone: Sequencing ends 3 residues short of the CDR3 end; the germline J gene provides the rest. The V call is TRBV7-9, the J call TRBJ2-3, with 7 bases fitting TRBD1. The germline V gene has CDR1 SEHNR and CDR2 FQNEAQ (reference sequence). CDR3 size: 15 residues. The V and J ends lost 5 bases and 2 bases, in that order; junction bases with no gene match: 7. Incomplete CDR3 DNA: TGTGCCAGCAGCAGCGGACAGGCACACACAGATACG. Translation gives CASSSGQAHTDT. The CDR3 reads in full as CASSSGQAHTDTQYF.

CDR3 amino acids: CASSSHDRVDYEQYF. CDR3 DNA (partial): TGTGCCAGCAGTTCCCACGACAGAGTTGACTACGAG. This sequence joins TRBV12-3 or TRBV12-4 and TRBJ2-7, with a tentative D call TRBD1 (5 bases). Read sequence stops 3 residues before the CDR3 end, and the germline J gene provides the missing end. Trimming pared 4 bases from V and 3 bases from J, leaving 16 bases between. This CDR3 is 15 amino acids long.

As for this clone: The read stops 3 residues short of the end of the CDR3; the missing end is completed from the germline J gene. The chain carries TRBV2 and TRBJ1-6, with D possibly matching TRBD1 (6 bases). CDR1 and CDR2 (germline): SNHLY, FYNNEI. V lost 6 bases and J 6 bases, leaving 12 bases between the germline ends. The CDR3 totals 14 residues. The DNA read from the CDR3 is TGTGCCAGCAGCTACAGGACAGTTAATTCACCC. Encoded protein: CASSYRTVNSP. The full CDR3 reads CASSYRTVNSPLHF. The complete variable domain, with remaining parts taken from reference TRBV2 and TRBJ1-6, reads EPEVTQTPSHQVTQMGQEVILRCVPISNHLYFYWYRQILGQKVEFLVSFYNNEISEKSEIFDDQFSVERPDGSNFTLKIRSTKLEDSAMYFCASSYRTVNSPLHFGNGTRLTVT.

A word on this clone: The read stops 3 residues short of the end of the CDR3; the missing end is completed from the germline J gene. J is TRBJ2-5 and V is TRBV30; D not certain. Trimming pared 1 base from V and 5 bases from J, leaving 8 bases between. Germline V gene data show CDR1 as GTSNPN and CDR2 as SVGIG (reference sequence). The CDR3 has 12 amino acids. The part of the CDR3 DNA that was read is TGTGCCTGGAGTGGCCTTGCGGAGACC. As protein: CAWSGLAET. The whole CDR3 reads CAWSGLAETQYF.

Details on this clone: The missing CDR3 end, 3 residues past where the read stops, is filled in from the germline J gene. The rearrangement uses TRBV5-6 and TRBJ1-2; D ambiguous. CDR1 SGHDT and CDR2 YYEEEE come from the germline V gene. There are 14 residues in the CDR3. V lost 4 bases and J 4 bases, leaving 14 bases between the germline ends. The sequenced CDR3 bases are TGTGCCAGCAGCGGCTACGCGGATACCTATGGC. This codes for CASSGYADTYG. The entire CDR3 is CASSGYADTYGYTF.

The part of the CDR3 DNA that was read is TGTGCCTGGAGCGGACAAGGTGAGCTTTATGGC. Amino acids: CAWSGQGELYG. The whole CDR3 protein is CAWSGQGELYGYTF. The V call is TRBV30, the J call TRBJ1-2; perhaps TRBD1 as D (5 bases). Read data end 3 residues before the CDR3 end; the end is taken from the germline J gene. The CDR3 covers 14 residues. CDR1 and CDR2 (germline): GTSNPN, SVGIG (reference sequence). V lost 3 bases and J 5 bases, leaving 16 bases between the germline ends.

As regards this clone: The read ends 3 residues early relative to the CDR3; the germline J gene fills the gap. The V call is TRBV19, the J call TRBJ1-2; TRBD1 matches at 7 bases. Trimming removed 3 bases from V and 7 bases from J; junction bases left unmatched: 20. CDR1 and CDR2 from the germline V gene are LNHDA and SQIVND (reference sequence). This CDR3 is 18 amino acids long. CDR3: CASSIRAFGDSSPSGYTF. CDR3 bases read: TGTGCCAGTAGTATCCGGGCGTTTGGGGACAGCTCTCCTTCTGGC.

Judged by frequency, this clone is medium-sized. From the germline J gene comes the end of the CDR3, since the read stops 3 residues before it. The chain is built from TRBV20-1 and TRBJ2-3; 9 bases are a match to TRBD1. This CDR3 is 15 amino acids long. Looked up from germline, CDR1 is DFQATT and CDR2 is SNEGSKA (reference sequence). Trimming removed 0 bases from V and 2 bases from J; junction bases left unmatched: 3. CDR3 DNA, as far as it was read: TGCAGTGCTAGAGAAGGGGACAGGGACACAGATACG. It yields the protein CSAREGDRDTDT. The whole CDR3 sequence is CSAREGDRDTDTQYF.

With respect to this clone: With the read ending 3 residues before the CDR3 end, the germline J gene is used to fill in that end. The rearrangement uses TRBV10-2 and TRBJ1-2; 8 bases align to TRBD1. The trim removed 4 bases at V and 7 bases at J, leaving 11 bases unmatched. This CDR3 contains 15 residues. The germline V gene encodes CDR1 WSHSY and CDR2 SAAADI. The covered CDR3 bases are TGCGCCAGCAGTGTGGTTCCGGACAGGGATAGTGGC. Translation gives CASSVVPDRDSG. Given in full, the CDR3 is CASSVVPDRDSGYTF.

This clone is called medium-sized based on its frequency. The sequenced fragment ends 3 residues before the CDR3 boundary, so the rest is inferred from the germline J gene. V gene TRBV19 combines with J gene TRBJ2-5; the D gene is possibly TRBD1 (5 bases). The CDR3 consists of 15 residues. V dropped 8 bases and J dropped 2 bases, with 18 bases sitting between them. Germline CDR1 LNHDA, CDR2 SQIVND (reference sequence). CDR3: CASQDHFRAQETQYF. The CDR3 bases that were read are TGTGCCAGTCAAGATCATTTCAGGGCGCAAGAGACC.

A note on this clone: Read data end 3 residues before the CDR3 end; the end is taken from the germline J gene. The J gene is TRBJ1-3, the V gene TRBV5-1, with D unclear. The germline CDR1 and CDR2 sequences are SGHRS and YFSETQ. The CDR3 totals 13 residues. V was trimmed by 3 bases and J by 0 bases, leaving 4 bases between them. Incomplete CDR3 DNA: TGCGCCAGCAGCTCTTACTCTGGAAACACC. Its translation is CASSSYSGNT. The whole CDR3 sequence reads CASSSYSGNTIYF.

Worth noting for this clone: The observed sequence ends 3 residues before the CDR3 terminus, with the missing tail filled in from the germline J gene. The chain has TRBV28 and TRBJ1-2, with 7 bases lining up with TRBD1. This CDR3 is 12 amino acids long. V trimming: 8 bases; J trimming: 2 bases; junction bases outside the gene matches: 2. CDR1 is MDHEN and CDR2 is SYDVKM in the germline V gene. The CDR3 sequence is CASGDSNYGYTF. The sequenced CDR3 bases are TGTGCCAGCGGGGACAGCAACTATGGC.

Note on this clone: The CDR3 end lies 3 residues beyond the end of the read and is filled in from the germline J gene. This chain joins TRBV4-1 and TRBJ1-2; D not resolved. V was shortened by 1 base and J by 6 bases, with 9 bases between the two germline ends. From germline, CDR1 is MGHRA and CDR2 YSYEKL. The CDR3 consists of 13 residues. The CDR3 spells CASSQGQRDGYTF. The sequenced part of the CDR3 DNA is TGCGCCAGCAGCCAAGGGCAGAGGGATGGC.

Details on this clone: The CDR3 is cut off 3 residues early in the read; its end comes from the germline J gene. This chain links TRBV20-1 with TRBJ1-2, with 7 bases aligning to TRBD1. Unmatched junction bases numbered 2, after V lost 6 bases and J lost 4 bases. Germline-derived CDR1 and CDR2 are DFQATT and SNEGSKA (reference sequence). This CDR3 region has 11 residues. The covered CDR3 bases are TGCAGTGCGGGACAGTCCTATGGC. Translation: CSAGQSYG. The CDR3, in full, reads CSAGQSYGYTF.

Concerning this clone: From the germline J gene comes the end of the CDR3, since the read stops 3 residues before it. The genes are TRBV12-3 or TRBV12-4 and TRBJ1-6; the match to TRBD1 covers 10 bases. The CDR3 is made up of 14 amino acids. Losses at the gene ends were 5 bases for V and 10 bases for J; bases not matched to a gene: 5. CDR3 region: CASSPGQGNSPLHF. CDR3 DNA (partial): TGTGCCAGCAGTCCGGGACAGGGGAACTCACCC.

As for this clone: The CDR3 is cut off 3 residues early in the read; its end comes from the germline J gene. The chain carries TRBV6-1 and TRBJ1-6, with D possibly matching TRBD1 (6 bases). Germline V lookup: CDR1 MNHNS, CDR2 SASEGT. V shed 4 bases and J shed 12 bases, with 16 bases lying between them. The CDR3 extends over 14 amino acids. The CDR3 DNA, read in part, is TGTGCCAGCAGTGGGGGTGGGGGCTGGGGACCC. Amino acid sequence: CASSGGGGWGP. The CDR3 reads in full as CASSGGGGWGPLHF.